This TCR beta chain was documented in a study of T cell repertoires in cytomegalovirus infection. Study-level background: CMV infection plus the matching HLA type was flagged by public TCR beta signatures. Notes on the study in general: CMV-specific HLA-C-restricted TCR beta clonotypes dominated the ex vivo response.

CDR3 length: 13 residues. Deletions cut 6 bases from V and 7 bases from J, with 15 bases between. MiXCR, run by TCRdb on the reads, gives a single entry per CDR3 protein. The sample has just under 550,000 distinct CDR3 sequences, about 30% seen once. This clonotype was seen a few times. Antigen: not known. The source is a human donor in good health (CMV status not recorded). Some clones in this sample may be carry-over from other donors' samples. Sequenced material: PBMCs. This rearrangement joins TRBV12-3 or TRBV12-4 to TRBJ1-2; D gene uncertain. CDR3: CASSRETSGGYTF. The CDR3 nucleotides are TGTGCCAGCAGCCGAGAAACCTCCGGTGGCTACACCTTC.